Listed here are 14 T cell receptor beta chains from one sample, sequenced in a study of blood T cell repertoires in COVID-19. The data were produced by immunoSEQ multiplex PCR, yet TCRdb's version contains in-frame clones alone and is incomplete. The table includes 300,000 to 350,000 clones, about nine tenths detected once. Source material: peripheral blood. The receptor source for this set is a man between 18 and 29 years old with active or convalescent COVID-19.

As to this clone: Its ends do not fully match the called genes, so a read error is possible. The chain links TRBV19 to TRBJ2-1; 11 nucleotides line up with TRBD2. CDR1 LNHDA and CDR2 SQIVND come from the germline V gene (reference sequence). CDR3 size: 14 residues. The CDR3 loop is CASRIAGGPNEQFF. CDR3 nucleotides: TGTGCCAGTAGAATAGCGGGAGGGCCGAATGAGCAGTTCTTC.

V gene TRBV28 combines with J gene TRBJ2-7; possible D gene TRBD1, 5 bases. From germline, CDR1 is MDHEN and CDR2 SYDVKM. Trimming took off 3 bases at V and 6 bases at J, with 15 bases between the two ends. The CDR3 is 14 amino acids. For the CDR3, the DNA is TGTGCCAGCAGTTTCCCAATGACAGTAACCGAGCAGTACTTC. Translation gives CASSFPMTVTEQYF.

The J gene is TRBJ2-1, the V gene TRBV24-1; 11 bases agree with TRBD2. Trimming cost V 3 bases and J 7 bases; bases outside gene matches: 16. The CDR3 is made up of 19 amino acids. Germline lookup yields CDR1 KGHDR and CDR2 SFDVKD. The CDR3 loop is CATSDPLGTSGSIGNEQFF. The CDR3 DNA is TGTGCCACCAGTGATCCCCTGGGCACTAGCGGGAGTATCGGGAATGAGCAGTTCTTC.

This sequence joins TRBV27 and TRBJ2-5; 11 nucleotides match TRBD1. CDR1 is MNHEY, CDR2 SMNVEV, per germline (reference sequence). Unmatched junction bases numbered 11, after V lost 4 bases and J lost 4 bases. This CDR3 has 17 amino acids. The DNA for the CDR3 is TGTGCCAGCAGTTCGATACGGACAGGGGGCGCAGGAGAGACCCAGTACTTC. It yields the protein CASSSIRTGGAGETQYF.

This chain links TRBV27 with TRBJ2-1; 7 bases are a match to TRBD1. Germline V gene sequence: CDR1 MNHEY, CDR2 SMNVEV (reference sequence). The CDR3 is made up of 15 amino acids. V lost 7 bases and J lost 1; bases outside the gene matches: 7. CDR3 sequence (DNA): TGTGCCAGCACCGGGACAGCCATATCCTACAATGAGCAGTTCTTC. Translated, it gives CASTGTAISYNEQFF.

This clone appeared once. The J gene is TRBJ2-4, the V gene TRBV18, with D maybe TRBD1 (6 bases). The CDR3 sequence is 13 residues long. V dropped 6 bases and J dropped 7 bases, with 13 bases sitting between them. CDR1 KGHSH and CDR2 LQKENI come from the germline V gene. The CDR3 nucleotides are TGTGCCAGCTCCGCAGGGGACCCCAACATTCAGTACTTC. As protein: CASSAGDPNIQYF.

The genes are TRBV27 and TRBJ2-1, with 8 nucleotides matching TRBD2. This CDR3 has 14 amino acids. Germline loops: CDR1 MNHEY, CDR2 SMNVEV (reference sequence). The V and J ends lost 3 bases and 9 bases, in that order; junction bases with no gene match: 7. CDR3 amino acids: CASSFSPGGGEQFF. The DNA of the CDR3 is TGTGCCAGCAGTTTTTCTCCCGGGGGGGGTGAGCAGTTCTTC.

The rearrangement links TRBV27 to TRBJ2-2; D is possibly TRBD1 (5 bases). Germline CDR1 and CDR2: MNHEY and SMNVEV (reference sequence). Trimming left V 9 bases short and J 4 bases short, with 12 bases between. This CDR3 has 13 amino acids. The CDR3 DNA reads TGTGCCAGTGCCATTGGGGCCACCGGGGAGCTGTTTTTT. Its protein is CASAIGATGELFF.

The rearrangement joins TRBV7-9 to TRBJ1-5, with TRBD1 matching over 7 bases. This CDR3 contains 15 residues. The germline V gene encodes CDR1 SEHNR and CDR2 FQNEAQ (reference sequence). J lost 7 bases, V lost 5 bases, and 11 bases had no gene match. The CDR3 sequence is CASSRQGGRAQPQHF. CDR3 nucleotide sequence: TGTGCCAGCAGCAGACAGGGCGGGAGGGCGCAGCCCCAGCATTTT.

The chain recombines TRBV6-2 or TRBV6-3 with TRBJ2-1, with 7 bases identical to TRBD1. With V trimmed by 0 bases and J by 0 bases, 5 bases remained unmatched. Germline V gene data show CDR1 as MNHEY and CDR2 as SVGEGT. CDR3 length: 17 residues. Written as DNA, the CDR3 is TGTGCCAGCAGTTACTCAGTCGGGACAGTCTCCTACAATGAGCAGTTCTTC. Amino acids: CASSYSVGTVSYNEQFF.

The chain couples TRBV5-1 to TRBJ2-7; 9 nucleotides agree with TRBD2. The V gene end was trimmed by 2 bases and the J gene end by 3 bases; junction bases not matched to a gene: 3. Per germline, CDR1 SGHRS and CDR2 YFSETQ. The CDR3 length is 14 residues. The CDR3 here is CASSFGSGGYEQYF. The CDR3 DNA follows: TGCGCCAGCAGCTTTGGTAGCGGGGGCTACGAGCAGTACTTC.

The chain has TRBV27 and TRBJ1-6; D is uncertain. V gave up 3 bases and J gave up 0 bases, with 18 bases separating them. The CDR3 totals 19 residues. Germline lookup yields CDR1 MNHEY and CDR2 SMNVEV (reference sequence). In DNA, the CDR3 is TGTGCCAGCAGTTTCAGTAACAGAGAAGGAAGCTCCTATAATTCACCCCTCCACTTT. It is translated as CASSFSNREGSSYNSPLHF.

The rearrangement links TRBV2 to TRBJ1-4; the match to TRBD1 covers 9 bases. Losses at the gene ends were 7 bases for V and 8 bases for J; bases not matched to a gene: 11. This CDR3 has 15 amino acids. Germline CDR1 and CDR2: SNHLY and FYNNEI. This CDR3 reads CASKAGTGLGEKLFF. The CDR3 DNA reads as TGTGCCAGCAAGGCCGGGACAGGGTTAGGAGAAAAACTGTTTTTT.

This clone was counted many times. This rearrangement joins TRBV6-5 to TRBJ2-1, with 9 bases matching TRBD2. The CDR3 spans 15 residues. V shed 6 bases and J 3 bases; nucleotides not matched to a gene: 6. CDR1 and CDR2 from the germline V gene are MNHEY and SVGAGI. In nucleotides, the CDR3 is TGTGCCAGCAGCGGTATAGCGGGAGACTACAATGAGCAGTTCTTC. Encoded protein: CASSGIAGDYNEQFF.